This record looks at one TCR beta chain sequence and its context. Seattle cases were enrolled at active infection and followed longitudinally. Trimming shortened V by 5 bases and J by 0 bases, and 10 bases separated the two germline ends. The CDR3 has 13 amino acids. CDR1 and CDR2 (germline): SQVTM, ANQGSEA. These data originate in a study of blood T cell repertoires in COVID-19. Study information: Samples representing acute and convalescent COVID-19 were sourced from the United States, Italy and Spain. T cells, B-cell-depleted T cells, or PBMCs supplied cDNA or gDNA.

In the original processing: Reference gene primer amplification gave nucleated cell count estimates. Libraries were prepared by immunoSEQ multiplex PCR; TCRdb keeps only in-frame clonotypes and omits some of them. That table furnishes V, J and clone size, whereas the DNA furnished D and trimming. The profile shows about 69,000 clones, approximately 83% of them singletons. Sequencing used peripheral blood. This chain connects TRBV29-1 to TRBJ1-1; D uncertain. This receptor was taken from a man between 35 and 55 years old with COVID-19, enrolled during active disease. The CDR3 sequence is CSVSEGMNTEAFF. CDR3 in DNA: TGCAGCGTTTCAGAGGGAATGAACACTGAAGCTTTCTTT.